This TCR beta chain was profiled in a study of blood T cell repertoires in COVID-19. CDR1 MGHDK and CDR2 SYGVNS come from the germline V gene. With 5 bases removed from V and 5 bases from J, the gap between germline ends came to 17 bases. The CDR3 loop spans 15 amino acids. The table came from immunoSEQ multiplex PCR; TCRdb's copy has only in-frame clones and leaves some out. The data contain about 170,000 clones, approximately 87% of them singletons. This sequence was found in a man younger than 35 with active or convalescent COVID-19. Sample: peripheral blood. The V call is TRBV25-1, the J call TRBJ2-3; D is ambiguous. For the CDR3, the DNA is TGTGCCAGCAGTACCCCAGGTTTTAGTGGAGATACGCAGTATTTT. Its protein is CASSTPGFSGDTQYF.